The 22 T cell receptor beta chains reported below all come from one sample, sequenced in a study of blood T cells in healthy people across ages. The authors ran a second PCR of roughly 7 to 11 cycles using a sample-barcoded 5' primer and a J-beta primer mix. One entry per CDR3 protein results from TCRdb running MiXCR on the 5' RACE reads. Of about 1.5 million distinct CDR3 sequences listed, approximately 42% are singletons. Sequenced material: blood. These receptor sequences come from a woman aged 18-30 years in good health.

The chain is built from TRBV5-1 and TRBJ2-1; 8 positions match TRBD1. The V segment lost 2 bases and the J segment 0 bases; nucleotides outside the gene matches: 4. The CDR3 loop spans 16 amino acids. The germline V gene encodes CDR1 SGHRS and CDR2 YFSETQ. Here the CDR3 reads CASSFGQGSSYNEQFF. In nucleotides, the CDR3 is TGCGCCAGCAGCTTTGGACAGGGAAGCTCCTACAATGAGCAGTTCTTC.

This chain links TRBV28 with TRBJ1-4, with 10 bases fitting TRBD1. This CDR3 region has 14 residues. Looked up from germline, CDR1 is MDHEN and CDR2 is SYDVKM. The trim removed 6 bases at V and 8 bases at J, leaving 6 bases unmatched. CDR3 amino acids: CASRSTGGGEKLFF. The CDR3 DNA sequence: TGTGCCAGCAGGTCGACAGGGGGCGGGGAAAAACTGTTTTTT.

The V call is TRBV18, the J call TRBJ2-3; D tentatively reads TRBD1 or TRBD2 (5 bases each). The CDR3 loop spans 17 amino acids. Germline V gene lookup returns CDR1 KGHSH and CDR2 LQKENI. Trimming cost V 3 bases and J 2 bases, with 18 bases left between them. The CDR3 region is CASSPPLTAEDTDTQYF. The DNA for the CDR3 is TGTGCCAGCTCACCCCCCTTGACAGCGGAGGACACAGATACGCAGTATTTT.

This clonotype showed up many times. The rearrangement joins TRBV20-1 to TRBJ2-1; D is undetermined. Germline V lookup: CDR1 DFQATT, CDR2 SNEGSKA (reference sequence). The germline V and J ends were trimmed by 6 bases and 7 bases, with 13 bases remaining between them. This CDR3 has 12 residues. For the CDR3, the DNA is TGCAGTGCCCCCGCTAAGAGGAATGAGCAGTTCTTC. Amino acid sequence: CSAPAKRNEQFF.

The count of this clonotype is one. This sequence joins TRBV6-1 and TRBJ2-1; TRBD2 agrees at 7 bases. V shed 5 bases, J shed 1 base, and the junction held 5 bases outside the gene matches. Germline V gene data show CDR1 as MNHNS and CDR2 as SASEGT. This CDR3 comprises 15 residues. The CDR3 protein is CASSPTGLSYNEQFF. The CDR3 coding sequence is TGTGCCAGCAGTCCCACGGGACTATCCTACAATGAGCAGTTCTTC.

In DNA form, the CDR3 reads TGTGCCAGCAGTCGTGGGCATGAGACCCAGTACTTC. Translated, it gives CASSRGHETQYF. The V gene is TRBV6-1, the J gene TRBJ2-5, with unresolved D. V was pared by 5 bases and J by 5 bases, with 9 bases between. Germline-derived CDR1 and CDR2 are MNHNS and SASEGT. CDR3 size: 12 residues.

The J gene is TRBJ2-7, the V gene TRBV28, with TRBD2 identical over 11 bases. The CDR3 runs to 16 residues. Germline trimming cut 5 bases from V and 3 bases from J; bases unmatched to any gene: 9. CDR1 is MDHEN, CDR2 SYDVKM, per germline. The CDR3 protein is CASSKYTGTSGYEQYF. The CDR3 DNA is TGTGCCAGCAGTAAATACACCGGGACTAGCGGCTACGAGCAGTACTTC.

The chain uses TRBV20-1 and TRBJ1-2; 8 bases align to TRBD1. This CDR3 comprises 12 residues. V trimming: 2 bases; J trimming: 12 bases; junction bases outside the gene matches: 8. Per the germline V gene, CDR1 is DFQATT and CDR2 is SNEGSKA (reference sequence). The CDR3 sequence is CSARFRTGRNTF. The CDR3 nucleotides read TGCAGTGCTAGATTCAGGACAGGGCGCAACACCTTC.

This clonotype was observed a handful of times. Here the CDR3 reads CASSLDITYNSPLHF. The CDR3 DNA follows: TGCGCCAGCAGCTTGGACATTACTTATAATTCACCCCTCCACTTT. V and J are TRBV5-1 and TRBJ1-6; D unclear. CDR3 size: 15 residues. Germline V gene sequence: CDR1 SGHRS, CDR2 YFSETQ. With 0 bases removed from V and 4 bases from J, the gap between germline ends came to 8 bases.

The rearrangement joins TRBV2 to TRBJ1-5; D is undetermined. Germline lookup yields CDR1 SNHLY and CDR2 FYNNEI. V was cut by 5 bases and J by 1 base, with 9 bases left in between. There are 14 residues in the CDR3. This CDR3 is CASSNPGSNQPQHF. CDR3 coding DNA: TGTGCCAGCAGTAATCCTGGGAGCAATCAGCCCCAGCATTTT. Filled out from reference TRBV2 and TRBJ1-5, the complete variable domain reads EPEVTQTPSHQVTQMGQEVILRCVPISNHLYFYWYRQILGQKVEFLVSFYNNEISEKSEIFDDQFSVERPDGSNFTLKIRSTKLEDSAMYFCASSNPGSNQPQHFGDGTRLSIL.

This clonotype was counted only a few times. The V call is TRBV7-8, the J call TRBJ2-7; 8 nucleotides line up with TRBD1. Unmatched junction bases numbered 9, after V lost 5 bases and J lost 6 bases. The CDR3 runs to 14 residues. Germline V lookup: CDR1 SGHVS, CDR2 FQNEAQ. CDR3 sequence (DNA): TGTGCCAGCAGCCCCCTGGGACAGGTGGCCGAGCAGTACTTC. Protein product: CASSPLGQVAEQYF.

The chain recombines TRBV9 with TRBJ1-3, with TRBD1 identical over 12 bases. Germline-derived CDR1 and CDR2 are SGDLS and YYNGEE. After removal of 3 bases from V and 7 bases from J, the junction contained 8 bases not matched to a gene. The CDR3 is 16 residues long. The CDR3, as DNA: TGTGCCAGCAGCGCTATGCCGGGACAGGGGGCGAACACCATATATTTT. Its protein is CASSAMPGQGANTIYF.

The sample holds a few counts of this clonotype. The rearrangement joins TRBV5-1 to TRBJ2-1; D is undetermined. The CDR3 extends over 15 amino acids. V was cut by 2 bases and J by 4 bases, with 13 bases left in between. Germline values: CDR1 SGHRS, CDR2 YFSETQ. The chain's CDR3 is CASSFWTERYNEQFF. The CDR3 DNA follows: TGCGCCAGCAGCTTTTGGACGGAACGATACAATGAGCAGTTCTTC.

The genes are TRBV20-1 and TRBJ1-1; D is uncertain. The CDR3 has 11 residues. The ends were cut back, 5 bases at V and 8 bases at J, with 12 bases in the middle. Germline assignment: CDR1 DFQATT and CDR2 SNEGSKA (reference sequence). In DNA form, the CDR3 reads TGCAGTGCTGAACAGAGGGTCGAAGCTTTCTTT. It codes for CSAEQRVEAFF.

The genes are TRBV6-5 and TRBJ2-7; D ambiguous. Germline V gene lookup returns CDR1 MNHEY and CDR2 SVGAGI. V lost 5 bases and J lost 6, with 11 bases in between. This CDR3 spans 12 amino acids. CDR3 in amino acids: CASSRPSAEQYF. DNA of the CDR3: TGTGCCAGCAGTCGCCCTAGTGCCGAGCAGTACTTC.

V gene TRBV7-9 combines with J gene TRBJ2-7, with 8 bases aligning to TRBD1. CDR1 SEHNR and CDR2 FQNEAQ come from the germline V gene (reference sequence). V was pared by 5 bases and J by 1 base, with 10 bases of the junction left unmatched. The CDR3 runs 16 residues. This chain's CDR3 is CASSPPGQVTSYEQYF. DNA for the CDR3: TGTGCCAGCAGCCCCCCGGGACAGGTGACTTCCTACGAGCAGTACTTC.

The rearrangement joins TRBV3-1 to TRBJ2-1; 7 bases are a match to TRBD2. V lost 3 bases to trimming and J lost 0 bases; unmatched junction nucleotides: 2. CDR3 length equals 15 residues. Looked up from germline, CDR1 is LGHDT and CDR2 is YNNKEL (reference sequence). In DNA, the CDR3 is TGTGCCAGCAGCCATTTAGCGGGCTCCTACAATGAGCAGTTCTTC. Protein product: CASSHLAGSYNEQFF.

This clonotype came up once. The rearrangement joins TRBV27 to TRBJ2-3; D is undetermined. The length of the CDR3 is 16 residues. The germline CDR1 and CDR2 sequences are MNHEY and SMNVEV (reference sequence). V lost 5 bases to trimming and J lost 4 bases, with 19 bases between them. DNA for the CDR3: TGTGCCAGCAGTAGGGTGTTTGGTTCTTGGGCAGATACGCAGTATTTT. It codes for CASSRVFGSWADTQYF.

The CDR3 bases are TGTGCCAGCAGTTTAGGACAGTTCAGCACAGATACGCAGTATTTT. It specifies CASSLGQFSTDTQYF. The genes are TRBV28 and TRBJ2-3, with D possibly being TRBD1 (6 bases). The CDR3 loop spans 15 amino acids. Looked up from germline, CDR1 is MDHEN and CDR2 is SYDVKM. Trimming stripped 2 bases from V and 0 bases from J, with 9 bases between.

In its sample, this clonotype was seen once. This may arise from a read error, as a much more abundant clone is one base away. V usage is TRBV3-1 and J usage is TRBJ1-2; D is ambiguous. With 0 bases removed from V and 8 bases from J, the gap between germline ends came to 13 bases. CDR1 is LGHDT, CDR2 YNNKEL, per germline (reference sequence). This CDR3 comprises 14 residues. The CDR3, as DNA: TGTGCCAGCAGCCAAGAGAGTGGCTCTAGGGGCTACACCTTC. Translation: CASSQESGSRGYTF.

The J gene is TRBJ2-5, the V gene TRBV20-1, with TRBD1 matching 9 bases. After removal of 6 bases from V and 5 bases from J, the junction contained 13 bases not matched to a gene. This CDR3 has 15 residues. Germline V gene data show CDR1 as DFQATT and CDR2 as SNEGSKA (reference sequence). For the CDR3, the DNA is TGCAGTGCGCGTACCGGGACAGGGAGGTGGGAGACCCAGTACTTC. Translation: CSARTGTGRWETQYF.

V gene TRBV9 combines with J gene TRBJ2-1, with 11 bases lining up with TRBD1. CDR1 and CDR2 from the germline V gene are SGDLS and YYNGEE. With 3 bases clipped from V and 8 bases from J, the junction kept 10 bases outside the gene matches. There are 16 residues in the CDR3. CDR3 DNA: TGTGCCAGCAGCGGCTACGGGACAGGGGGTCTCGATGAGCAGTTCTTC. This gives the protein CASSGYGTGGLDEQFF. The complete variable domain, with remaining parts taken from reference TRBV9 and TRBJ2-1, reads DSGVTQTPKHLITATGQRVTLRCSPRSGDLSVYWYQQSLDQGLQFLIQYYNGEERAKGNILERFSAQQFPDLHSELNLSSLELGDSALYFCASSGYGTGGLDEQFFGPGTRLTVL.